Presented here are 15 T cell receptor beta chains from one specimen sequenced in a study of T cell responses to AZD1222 COVID-19 vaccine. Some clones are missing from TCRdb's copy, which holds only in-frame ones; the method was immunoSEQ multiplex PCR. The sample has about 180,000 clones; around 94% are singletons. The sequencing used peripheral blood, collected on day 0 of AZD1222 vaccination. The receptors derive from an adult in good health.

In nucleotides, the CDR3 is TGTGCCAGCAGCGGGGGACAGGGGAACGGAAACACCATATATTTT. Translated, it gives CASSGGQGNGNTIYF. V is TRBV7-9 and J is TRBJ1-3, with 10 nucleotides matching TRBD1. The germline gives CDR1 SEHNR, CDR2 FQNEAQ (reference sequence). Germline trimming cut 5 bases from V and 4 bases from J; bases unmatched to any gene: 5. The CDR3 spans 15 residues.

This clone was detected once. The gene calls are TRBV7-9 and TRBJ1-4; no clear D gene. The CDR3 consists of 13 residues. The ends were cut back, 3 bases at V and 8 bases at J, with 10 bases in the middle. Germline CDR1 is SEHNR and CDR2 is FQNEAQ (reference sequence). Here the CDR3 DNA reads TGTGCCAGCAGCTTTCTCACCAGAGAAAAACTGTTTTTT. Protein product: CASSFLTREKLFF.

This clone was counted once. Here the CDR3 reads CSASGGPQHF. The DNA of the CDR3 is TGCAGTGCTAGCGGGGGGCCCCAGCATTTT. The J gene is TRBJ1-5, the V gene TRBV20-1; tentatively, D is TRBD1 (5 bases). The germline CDR1 and CDR2 sequences are DFQATT and SNEGSKA (reference sequence). With 3 bases removed from V and 9 bases from J, the gap between germline ends came to 6 bases. The CDR3 consists of 10 residues.

The rearrangement joins TRBV6-5 to TRBJ1-1; TRBD1 is a possible D gene (5 bases). Germline CDR1 MNHEY, CDR2 SVGAGI. V was clipped by 6 bases and J by 1 base, with 15 bases between them. CDR3 length: 15 amino acids. CDR3 loop: CASRSGRTRNTEAFF. The CDR3 DNA follows: TGTGCCAGCAGATCCGGCAGGACAAGGAACACTGAAGCTTTCTTT.

The chain has TRBV5-6 and TRBJ1-6; perhaps TRBD1 as D (5 bases). Germline V gene sequence: CDR1 SGHDT, CDR2 YYEEEE. The CDR3 extends over 16 amino acids. V was shortened by 4 bases and J by 5 bases, with 16 bases between the two germline ends. In DNA, the CDR3 is TGTGCCAGCAGCCCCCTCAGGGCTGGGGATAATTCACCCCTCCACTTT. This sequence encodes CASSPLRAGDNSPLHF.

The gene calls are TRBV27 and TRBJ1-5; D is ambiguous. The CDR3 sequence is 15 residues long. CDR1 and CDR2 (germline): MNHEY, SMNVEV (reference sequence). Trimming stripped 5 bases from V and 6 bases from J, with 17 bases between. This CDR3 reads CASSHYRPAGQPQHF. The CDR3 DNA reads TGTGCCAGCAGTCACTACCGTCCAGCAGGTCAGCCCCAGCATTTT.

The chain uses TRBV4-2 and TRBJ2-3; D could derive from TRBD1 or TRBD2 (6 bases each). The V end was cut by 0 bases, the J end by 4 bases, with 17 bases between. This CDR3 is built from 17 residues. Germline lookup yields CDR1 LGHNA and CDR2 YNFKEQ. The DNA of the CDR3 is TGTGCCAGCAGCCAAGAGCTAGGCAGGGGAGGTCCAGATACGCAGTATTTT. This encodes CASSQELGRGGPDTQYF.

This chain joins TRBV2 and TRBJ1-1, with unresolved D. The germline V and J ends were trimmed by 2 bases and 8 bases, with 15 bases remaining between them. CDR3 length equals 14 residues. Germline V lookup: CDR1 SNHLY, CDR2 FYNNEI. The chain's CDR3 is CASSESGNFLEAFF. In DNA form, the CDR3 reads TGTGCCAGCAGTGAAAGCGGGAACTTCTTAGAAGCTTTCTTT.

The chain recombines TRBV5-1 with TRBJ2-7; 11 bases are a match to TRBD2. The CDR3 contains 16 residues. V trimming: 0 bases; J trimming: 5 bases; junction bases outside the gene matches: 7. Germline assignment: CDR1 SGHRS and CDR2 YFSETQ. This CDR3 is CASSLALAGGHNEQYF. The CDR3, as DNA: TGCGCCAGCAGCTTGGCTCTAGCGGGAGGCCACAACGAGCAGTACTTC. The complete variable domain, with remaining parts taken from reference TRBV5-1 and TRBJ2-7, reads KAGVTQTPRYLIKTRGQQVTLSCSPISGHRSVSWYQQTPGQGLQFLFEYFSETQRNKGNFPGRFSGRQFSNSRSEMNVSTLELGDSALYLCASSLALAGGHNEQYFGPGTRLTVT.

This chain uses TRBV19 with TRBJ2-1; D gene ambiguous. Trimming took 0 bases from V and 9 from J, leaving 21 bases between them. Germline V gives CDR1 LNHDA, CDR2 SQIVND (reference sequence). This CDR3 contains 17 residues. The chain's CDR3 is CASSIEHRAFKPGEQFF. The CDR3 DNA sequence: TGTGCCAGTAGTATAGAACACCGGGCCTTTAAACCGGGTGAGCAGTTCTTC.

The rearrangement uses TRBV30 and TRBJ1-5, with D uncertain. Trimming pared 1 base from V and 4 bases from J, leaving 8 bases between. CDR3 size: 13 residues. Germline lookup yields CDR1 GTSNPN and CDR2 SVGIG (reference sequence). The CDR3 region is CAWSATANQPQHF. As DNA, the CDR3 is TGTGCCTGGAGTGCGACGGCAAATCAGCCCCAGCATTTT. Combining the CDR3 with reference TRBV30 and TRBJ1-5 gives the whole variable domain SQTIHQWPATLVQPVGSPLSLECTVEGTSNPNLYWYRQAAGRGLQLLFYSVGIGQISSEVPQNLSASRPQDRQFILSSKKLLLSDSGFYLCAWSATANQPQHFGDGTRLSIL.

The chain uses TRBV6-1 and TRBJ2-5; weak D call: TRBD1 (6 bases). There are 15 residues in the CDR3. Germline-derived CDR1 and CDR2 are MNHNS and SASEGT. Trimming left V 1 base short and J 3 bases short, with 12 bases between. The CDR3 DNA sequence: TGTGCCAGCAGTGAAGGGTTGGGGGCTGAAGAGACCCAGTACTTC. It translates to CASSEGLGAEETQYF.

This chain joins TRBV18 and TRBJ1-5, with 7 positions matching TRBD1. This CDR3 is 19 amino acids long. The germline V gene encodes CDR1 KGHSH and CDR2 LQKENI. Germline trimming cut 5 bases from V and 6 bases from J; bases unmatched to any gene: 22. CDR3 coding DNA: TGTGCCAGCTCAGGACAAATAACAACAAGAACAGGGGTCGGTCAGCCCCAGCATTTT. This codes for CASSGQITTRTGVGQPQHF.

V gene TRBV14 combines with J gene TRBJ2-2, with D possibly being TRBD1 (5 bases). V was cut by 1 base and J by 1 base, with 7 bases left in between. Germline V CDR1 and CDR2: SGHDN, FVKESK. The CDR3 has 15 residues. The CDR3 DNA reads TGTGCCAGCAGCCAAGTTCAGGGGAACACCGGGGAGCTGTTTTTT. Translating gives CASSQVQGNTGELFF.

A single count supports this clone. The V and J genes are TRBV5-1 and TRBJ2-5; D not resolved. The germline V and J ends were trimmed by 4 bases and 2 bases, with 12 bases remaining between them. The CDR3 has 14 residues. CDR1 and CDR2 (germline): SGHRS, YFSETQ. This CDR3 reads CASSPGLLQETQYF. The CDR3 DNA sequence: TGCGCCAGCAGCCCGGGTCTCCTTCAAGAGACCCAGTACTTC.